This is a list of T cell receptor beta chains from one sample in a study of stem cell transplantation in POMP-related autoinflammatory disease. This table comes from immunoSEQ multiplex PCR, and its TCRdb copy is limited to in-frame clones, with some not included. The table records 6,500 to 7,500 clones, roughly 80% of them present only once. The source material was a CXCR5-defined cell subset from PBMCs. Receptor source: a human donor in good health. CDR3s include the opening cysteine and the closing phenylalanine or tryptophan. A D gene is named only where the DNA matches it firmly. Clone size, where shown, is once, few, many, or a class for clones that have expanded.

clone_size	d_call	v_call	j_call	cdr3_nt	cdr3_aa
-	-	TRBV7-2	TRBJ2-4	TGTGCCAGCAGCTTAGCCTCGACAGGAAGGGGGGCCAAAAACATTCAGTACTTC	CASSLASTGRGAKNIQYF
-	-	TRBV13	TRBJ2-3	TGTGCCAGCTCAATTCGGGGCGCAGATACGCAGTATTTT	CASSIRGADTQYF
-	TRBD1	TRBV19	TRBJ2-5	TGTGCCAGTAGTATTGGGACAGGGTTAGGGACCCAGTACTTC	CASSIGTGLGTQYF
-	TRBD2	TRBV5-1	TRBJ2-5	TGCGCCAGCAGCACGGGACTAGCGGGACAAGAGACCCAGTACTTC	CASSTGLAGQETQYF
-	-	TRBV6-5	TRBJ2-1	TGTGCCAGCCGGGACACCTACAATGAGCAGTTCTTC	CASRDTYNEQFF
-	-	TRBV7-7	TRBJ2-5	TGTGCCAGCAGCCCTCGTGTCCAAGAGACCCAGTACTTC	CASSPRVQETQYF
-	TRBD1	TRBV7-2	TRBJ1-2	TGTGCCAGCAGCCCCCCGCCGGGACAGGGGGCGCGGGACACCTTC	CASSPPPGQGARDTF
few	-	TRBV30	TRBJ1-2	TGTGCCTGGAGTGTAAAGAGAGGGGTCCATGGCTACACCTTC	CAWSVKRGVHGYTF
-	-	TRBV6-5	TRBJ2-2	TGTGCCAGCAGTTACTTCTCCCAGGGGGAGCTGTTTTTT	CASSYFSQGELFF
-	-	TRBV5-6	TRBJ2-7	TGTGCCAGCAGCTTGGGGCAGGCAACGCGCGAGCAGTACTTC	CASSLGQATREQYF
-	-	TRBV15	TRBJ2-2	TGTGCCACCAAACAGGGGGGGGCAAGCGGGGAGCTGTTTTTT	CATKQGGASGELFF
-	-	TRBV6-5	TRBJ1-6	TGTGCCAGCAGTTACGCAGGCGGCTCCTATAATTCACCCCTCCACTTT	CASSYAGGSYNSPLHF
-	TRBD1	TRBV5-8	TRBJ2-7	TGTGCCAGCAGCTTGGGACAGGGTTCGACCTACGAGCAGTACTTC	CASSLGQGSTYEQYF
once	-	TRBV29-1	TRBJ2-2	TGCAGCGTCGGGACTCGTTCGAACACCGGGGAGCTGTTTTTT	CSVGTRSNTGELFF
-	-	TRBV18	TRBJ2-5	TGTGCCAGCTCACCAGGGGGGCTGGAGACCCAGTACTTC	CASSPGGLETQYF
-	-	TRBV7-9	TRBJ2-5	TGTGCCAGCAGCACCCCATGGAGGGGACAAGAGACCCAGTACTTC	CASSTPWRGQETQYF
-	-	TRBV30	TRBJ1-2	TGTGCCTGGAGGTTCCCGGGGCTCCCCTATGGCTACACCTTC	CAWRFPGLPYGYTF
-	-	TRBV5-1	TRBJ2-5	TGCGCCAGCAGCTTCCAGGGGACCTCCCTGGGAGAGACCCAGTACTTC	CASSFQGTSLGETQYF
-	-	TRBV5-1	TRBJ2-7	TGCGCCAGCAGCTTGACGACAGGATCCTACGAGCAGTACTTC	CASSLTTGSYEQYF
-	TRBD1	TRBV19	TRBJ2-1	TGTGCCAGTAGGCGGACAGGGGGCAACAATGAGCAGTTCTTC	CASRRTGGNNEQFF
-	TRBD2	TRBV7-6	TRBJ2-7	TGTGCCAGCAGCTTAGCGGGGGGGAACTCCTACGAGCAGTACTTC	CASSLAGGNSYEQYF
-	-	TRBV2	TRBJ1-6	TGTGCCAGCACGGCCTTACTTTCGAGCTCCTATAATTCACCCCTCCACTTT	CASTALLSSSYNSPLHF
-	TRBD2	TRBV6-5	TRBJ2-5	TGTGCCAGCCGGACGGGACTAAAGACCCAGTACTTC	CASRTGLKTQYF
-	-	TRBV28	TRBJ1-1	TGTGCCAGCAGTAAGAACACTGAAGCTTTCTTT	CASSKNTEAFF
-	-	TRBV2	TRBJ1-3	TGTGCCAGCAGTTCAGGGGCCACCTCTGGAAACACCATATATTTT	CASSSGATSGNTIYF
-	TRBD1	TRBV30	TRBJ1-2	TGTGCCTGGAGCCCGGGACAGGGGGACTACACCTTC	CAWSPGQGDYTF
once	-	TRBV12-5	TRBJ2-3	TGTGCTAGTGGTTTGCTAGATACGCAGTATTTT	CASGLLDTQYF
-	TRBD1	TRBV28	TRBJ1-4	TGTGCCAGCAGTTTTGGGACAGGGGGCGGAGGTGAAAAACTGTTTTTT	CASSFGTGGGGEKLFF
-	TRBD1	TRBV18	TRBJ1-4	TGTGCCAGCTCACCACGGACAGGGGGCAGTGAAAAACTGTTTTTT	CASSPRTGGSEKLFF
-	TRBD2	TRBV2	TRBJ2-5	TGTGCCAGCAGTGAAAATCTAGCGGGACAAGAGACCCAGTACTTC	CASSENLAGQETQYF
-	TRBD2	TRBV19	TRBJ2-3	TGTGCCAGTAACCTCCTTAGCGGGGGGGCCACAGATACGCAGTATTTT	CASNLLSGGATDTQYF
-	-	TRBV11-2	TRBJ2-1	TGTGCCAGCAGCCCCGTGACAGGTTGGGGCTTAAAGAATGAGCAGTTCTTC	CASSPVTGWGLKNEQFF
-	-	TRBV7-2	TRBJ2-7	TGTGCCAGCAGCTTAGAGGACAGTTACGAGCAGTACTTC	CASSLEDSYEQYF
once	TRBD1	TRBV9	TRBJ2-3	TGTGCCAGCAGCGTAGTGGGACAGGGGGCTACAGATACGCAGTATTTT	CASSVVGQGATDTQYF
-	-	TRBV5-1	TRBJ1-1	TGCGCCAGCAGCTTATTGTCGGTGAACACTGAAGCTTTCTTT	CASSLLSVNTEAFF
few	-	TRBV15	TRBJ1-2	TGTGCCACCAGCAGGGGTGCTGGGGGCTACACCTTC	CATSRGAGGYTF
-	-	TRBV9	TRBJ1-2	TGTGCCAGCAGCGTAGTGACAACAGCTAACTATGGCTACACCTTC	CASSVVTTANYGYTF